Sequencing of this T cell receptor (beta chain) was carried out in a study of shared T cell receptors in the human thymus. V gave up 3 bases and J gave up 4 bases, with 15 bases separating them. CDR1 is SGHVS and CDR2 is FNYEAQ in the germline V gene. The CDR3 has 15 amino acids. The assay was immunoSEQ multiplex PCR, and TCRdb's table has in-frame clones only and misses some. The table includes 720,000 or so clones, 70% to 90% detected once. This sample also belongs to another study, concerning human thymus T cells. Turning to that study: All donors were healthy Finnish infants who were undergoing corrective surgery to treat congenital heart defects. Obtained as resections during corrective heart surgery, the thymus tissue was then studied. Biased V and J segment usage appeared in thymus and peripheral blood. Related studies found that unrelated individuals share highly overlapping thymic repertoires.

V usage is TRBV7-6 and J usage is TRBJ1-2; D remains unclear. This clonotype originated in a girl under three years old with a congenital heart defect. Sequences were obtained from thymocytes. This CDR3 reads CASSFFRRRPYGYTF. DNA of the CDR3: TGTGCCAGCAGCTTTTTCAGGCGCCGACCCTATGGCTACACCTTC.